This passage covers 29 T cell receptor beta chains from one sample sequenced in a study of cytomegalovirus exposure and HLA in healthy donors. It was with 60 Vbeta and 13 Jbeta primers that the PCR ran. Assay: immunoSEQ multiplex PCR; the TCRdb copy retains only in-frame clones and omits some. The data contain about 130,000 clones, roughly 78% of them singletons. The sample comprised PBMCs. These receptors all come from a man aged 25-45 years in good health.

This rearrangement joins TRBV7-9 to TRBJ2-3; D gene unclear. The CDR3 spans 11 residues. V was trimmed by 6 bases and J by 5 bases, leaving 6 bases between them. CDR1 SEHNR and CDR2 FQNEAQ come from the germline V gene (reference sequence). The CDR3 loop is CASSSLDTQYF. For the CDR3, the DNA is TGTGCCAGCAGTTCCCTAGATACGCAGTATTTT.

V is TRBV9 and J is TRBJ2-2; 7 nucleotides match TRBD2. The CDR3 runs 16 residues. Germline V gene sequence: CDR1 SGDLS, CDR2 YYNGEE. With V trimmed by 3 bases and J by 8 bases, 13 bases remained unmatched. Written as DNA, the CDR3 is TGTGCCAGCAGCGCCCGGGACTACCTTTTTCCGGGGGAGCTGTTTTTT. This gives the protein CASSARDYLFPGELFF.

The chain uses TRBV4-3 and TRBJ2-7, with 10 bases lining up with TRBD2. The CDR3 runs 17 residues. The germline gives CDR1 LGHNA, CDR2 YSLEER. Unmatched junction bases numbered 7, after V lost 0 bases and J lost 2 bases. CDR3 amino acids: CASSQEVGLAETYEQYF. CDR3 sequence (DNA): TGCGCCAGCAGCCAAGAGGTCGGACTAGCGGAGACCTACGAGCAGTACTTC.

This clone has just a few counts. The chain carries TRBV29-1 and TRBJ2-5, with 9 positions matching TRBD1. CDR3 size: 19 residues. Germline CDR1 is SQVTM and CDR2 is ANQGSEA. Trimming removed 5 bases from V and 7 bases from J; junction bases left unmatched: 26. The chain's CDR3 is CSVYFVGRGTGPVMGTQYF. The CDR3 nucleotides are TGCAGCGTTTATTTTGTAGGTCGGGGGACAGGGCCCGTTATGGGGACCCAGTACTTC.

Within the sample, this clone is medium-sized (0.01 to 0.1%). J is TRBJ1-2 and V is TRBV6-6; TRBD1 is a possible D gene (5 bases). The CDR3 covers 16 residues. Per the germline V gene, CDR1 is MNHNY and CDR2 is SVGAGI (reference sequence). Trimming left V 5 bases short and J 3 bases short, with 19 bases between. CDR3 sequence (DNA): TGTGCCAGCAGTCCAGGGCCGAGGGGACTAGACTATGGCTACACCTTC. Protein product: CASSPGPRGLDYGYTF.

The chain carries TRBV13 and TRBJ1-1; D gene unclear. The V gene's germline CDR1 is PRHDT and CDR2 FYEKMQ (reference sequence). The V end was cut by 3 bases, the J end by 4 bases, with 3 bases between. The CDR3 is 11 residues long. The CDR3 spells CASSFVTEAFF. DNA of the CDR3: TGTGCCAGCAGCTTCGTCACTGAAGCTTTCTTT.

This chain links TRBV28 with TRBJ1-5; TRBD1 matches at 9 bases. V trimming: 4 bases; J trimming: 0 bases; junction bases outside the gene matches: 4. This CDR3 has 16 amino acids. Per germline, CDR1 MDHEN and CDR2 SYDVKM. Here the CDR3 DNA reads TGTGCCAGCAGTTACGCGGGACAGGGTAGCAATCAGCCCCAGCATTTT. It encodes CASSYAGQGSNQPQHF.

V usage is TRBV5-1 and J usage is TRBJ1-5; D is unclear. The ends were cut back, 4 bases at V and 3 bases at J, with 14 bases in the middle. CDR3 length: 15 residues. Germline lookup yields CDR1 SGHRS and CDR2 YFSETQ. The CDR3 region is CASSPRRASNQPQHF. The CDR3 region has the DNA TGCGCCAGCAGCCCCCGGAGGGCGTCCAATCAGCCCCAGCATTTT.

The chain recombines TRBV6-1 with TRBJ2-7, with D possibly being TRBD1 (7 bases). The CDR3 spans 15 residues. Germline V gene data show CDR1 as MNHNS and CDR2 as SASEGT. The germline V and J ends were trimmed by 3 bases and 3 bases, with 15 bases remaining between them. The CDR3 DNA is TGTGCCAGCAGTGACCCTAACAGGGGAGGCTACGAGCAGTACTTC. Protein product: CASSDPNRGGYEQYF.

The chain is built from TRBV15 and TRBJ2-2; 16 nucleotides align to TRBD2. Germline V gene data show CDR1 as LNHNV and CDR2 as YYDKDF (reference sequence). V was clipped by 6 bases and J by 7 bases; unmatched bases: 5. The CDR3 has 16 residues. CDR3: CATRGTSGRAVGELFF. For the CDR3, the DNA is TGTGCCACCAGAGGGACTAGCGGGAGGGCCGTCGGGGAGCTGTTTTTT.

Comment on this clone: The germline gene is not matched at one end of the junction; a read error may be the cause. V and J are TRBV7-7 and TRBJ1-1; D remains ambiguous. The germline CDR1 and CDR2 sequences are SSHAT and FNYEAQ (reference sequence). The CDR3 length is 13 residues. CDR3 amino acids: CASSFTVNTEAFF. In nucleotides, the CDR3 is TGTGCTAGCAGCTTTACAGTGAACACTGAAGCTTTCTTT.

The chain links TRBV6-1 to TRBJ1-5, with 8 bases lining up with TRBD1. Germline loops: CDR1 MNHNS, CDR2 SASEGT. This CDR3 region has 15 residues. The junction had 4 bases not matched to a gene; V was cut back by 6 bases and J by 0 bases. This chain's CDR3 is CASSRGLNSNQPQHF. The DNA of the CDR3 is TGTGCCAGCAGCAGGGGGCTTAATAGCAATCAGCCCCAGCATTTT.

The chain recombines TRBV18 with TRBJ2-2; possible D gene TRBD1, 6 bases. CDR3 length: 13 amino acids. V lost 8 bases and J lost 7, with 14 bases in between. Germline values: CDR1 KGHSH, CDR2 LQKENI. The CDR3 loop reads CASRQGLDGELFF. The CDR3 DNA is TGTGCCAGCCGTCAGGGGCTGGACGGGGAGCTGTTTTTT.

J is TRBJ2-3 and V is TRBV2; D is perhaps TRBD2 (5 bases). This CDR3 is built from 13 residues. Trimming shortened V by 7 bases and J by 6 bases, and 14 bases separated the two germline ends. The germline V gene has CDR1 SNHLY and CDR2 FYNNEI. CDR3 nucleotide sequence: TGTGCCAGCATCCCCCCCGGGGTTGATACGCAGTATTTT. Residues: CASIPPGVDTQYF.

This chain connects TRBV11-3 to TRBJ2-5, with D possibly TRBD2 on 5 matching bases. CDR1 and CDR2 (germline): SGHNT, YENEEA. This CDR3 region has 16 residues. V lost 2 bases and J lost 5, with 18 bases in between. The CDR3 here is CASSLPRVGSWETQYF. The DNA for the CDR3 is TGTGCCAGCAGCTTACCGCGGGTGGGTTCATGGGAGACCCAGTACTTC.

V gene TRBV10-3 combines with J gene TRBJ2-7; 13 bases map to TRBD2. Trimming at V came to 6 bases and at J to 5 bases, leaving 13 bases not matched to a gene. The germline gives CDR1 ENHRY, CDR2 SYGVKD. The CDR3 loop spans 17 amino acids. The CDR3 spells CAIRDSLGGTSGDEQYF. CDR3 DNA sequence: TGTGCCATCAGGGACAGTTTAGGGGGGACTAGCGGGGACGAGCAGTACTTC.

This chain connects TRBV7-8 to TRBJ2-6; D is ambiguous. The germline CDR1 and CDR2 sequences are SGHVS and FQNEAQ. The CDR3 length is 15 residues. Trimming took off 5 bases at V and 0 bases at J, with 8 bases between the two ends. CDR3 region: CASSEADSGANVLTF. The CDR3 DNA reads as TGTGCCAGCAGCGAGGCCGACTCTGGGGCCAACGTCCTGACTTTC.

In nucleotides, the CDR3 is TGTGCCAGCAGTTTAGGGGTTACTAGTTCGCAGTATTTT. It codes for CASSLGVTSSQYF. The chain couples TRBV27 to TRBJ2-3, with D tentatively TRBD2 (5 bases). With 2 bases removed from V and 10 bases from J, the gap between germline ends came to 13 bases. Germline V lookup: CDR1 MNHEY, CDR2 SMNVEV (reference sequence). There are 13 residues in the CDR3.

This sequence joins TRBV5-1 and TRBJ2-3, with D maybe TRBD1 (6 bases). Trimming stripped 4 bases from V and 2 bases from J, with 11 bases between. This CDR3 is built from 14 residues. The germline CDR1 and CDR2 sequences are SGHRS and YFSETQ. CDR3 in amino acids: CASSPGHLTDTQYF. Here the CDR3 DNA reads TGCGCCAGCAGCCCGGGACATCTCACAGATACGCAGTATTTT.

This sequence joins TRBV5-1 and TRBJ1-5; 7 bases map to TRBD1. With V trimmed by 4 bases and J by 9 bases, 10 bases remained unmatched. Per germline, CDR1 SGHRS and CDR2 YFSETQ. CDR3 length equals 14 residues. CDR3 in amino acids: CASSPGTDGTPQHF. The CDR3 DNA is TGCGCCAGCAGCCCTGGGACAGACGGAACGCCCCAGCATTTT.

The chain links TRBV9 to TRBJ2-7; D is possibly TRBD2 (5 bases). The CDR3 is 14 amino acids. V shed 0 bases and J shed 5 bases, with 12 bases lying between them. Germline V gene data show CDR1 as SGDLS and CDR2 as YYNGEE. CDR3 DNA sequence: TGTGCCAGCAGCGTAGAAGGGAGTTTCGACGAGCAGTACTTC. Its translation: CASSVEGSFDEQYF. The whole variable domain, remainder taken from reference TRBV9 and TRBJ2-7, is DSGVTQTPKHLITATGQRVTLRCSPRSGDLSVYWYQQSLDQGLQFLIQYYNGEERAKGNILERFSAQQFPDLHSELNLSSLELGDSALYFCASSVEGSFDEQYFGPGTRLTVT.

The rearrangement links TRBV5-1 to TRBJ2-1, with TRBD2 matching 10 bases. This CDR3 has 16 residues. Germline loops: CDR1 SGHRS, CDR2 YFSETQ. V gave up 0 bases and J gave up 12 bases; unmatched junction bases: 12. In DNA form, the CDR3 reads TGCGCCAGCAGCTTGGCTGGTGTGAGCGGGAGGGCCTGGCAGTTCTTC. This encodes CASSLAGVSGRAWQFF.

The rearrangement uses TRBV7-3 and TRBJ2-5, with 7 nucleotides matching TRBD2. Germline CDR1 SGHTA, CDR2 FQGTGA. CDR3 length equals 17 residues. V gave up 1 base and J gave up 4 bases; unmatched junction bases: 12. Here the CDR3 reads CASSLRGGRRAGETQYF. The CDR3 nucleotides are TGTGCCAGCAGCTTAAGGGGGGGGAGGAGGGCTGGAGAGACCCAGTACTTC.

The chain couples TRBV19 to TRBJ1-5; 7 bases are a match to TRBD1. Germline-derived CDR1 and CDR2 are LNHDA and SQIVND (reference sequence). There are 15 residues in the CDR3. Trimming took 3 bases from V and 6 from J; bases not matched to a gene: 8. The CDR3 spells CASSILTGVGQPQHF. The DNA of the CDR3 is TGTGCCAGTAGTATCCTTACAGGGGTAGGTCAGCCCCAGCATTTT.

This clone has a handful of counts. The V call is TRBV27, the J call TRBJ2-5; 8 bases align to TRBD2. The end of the DNA is better explained by TRBJ2-7, so the J call may be wrong. The CDR3 extends over 17 amino acids. Germline CDR1 is MNHEY and CDR2 is SMNVEV (reference sequence). For the CDR3, the DNA is TGTGCCAGCAGTTTAGCGCTAGCGGGCTATAGCTCCTACGAGCAGTACTTC. It is translated as CASSLALAGYSSYEQYF.

The gene calls are TRBV4-1 and TRBJ2-2, with TRBD1 identical over 7 bases. The CDR3 runs to 16 residues. V was clipped by 4 bases and J by 0 bases; unmatched bases: 5. Germline V lookup: CDR1 MGHRA, CDR2 YSYEKL. The CDR3 DNA reads as TGCGCCAGCAGCCTTCGGACAGGACCGAACACCGGGGAGCTGTTTTTT. Translating gives CASSLRTGPNTGELFF.

This clone appeared a single time. V usage is TRBV5-6 and J usage is TRBJ2-7; TRBD2 matches 8 bases. Per germline, CDR1 SGHDT and CDR2 YYEEEE. The junction had 14 bases not matched to a gene; V was cut back by 6 bases and J by 6 bases. This CDR3 is built from 15 residues. CDR3 nucleotides: TGTGCCAGCACCCCCGGACTAGCCGGGACTATCGAGCAGTACTTC. Translation: CASTPGLAGTIEQYF.

The rearrangement links TRBV29-1 to TRBJ2-1; D is undetermined. Germline values: CDR1 SQVTM, CDR2 ANQGSEA. The V and J ends lost 7 bases and 3 bases respectively, with 4 bases between them. The CDR3 consists of 10 residues. The CDR3 protein is CSAFYNEQFF. The CDR3 nucleotides are TGCAGCGCGTTCTACAATGAGCAGTTCTTC.

This chain connects TRBV7-9 to TRBJ2-7; weak D call: TRBD2 (7 bases). Looked up from germline, CDR1 is SEHNR and CDR2 is FQNEAQ (reference sequence). The CDR3 is made up of 14 amino acids. V was shortened by 7 bases and J by 2 bases, with 15 bases between the two germline ends. CDR3 nucleotides: TGTGCCAGCACCCCCCGGGGGGCAACCTACGAGCAGTACTTC. Translated, it gives CASTPRGATYEQYF.